What follows describes a single TCR beta chain. Sequencing used immunoSEQ multiplex PCR; TCRdb keeps in-frame clones, though not all of them. In the table there are around 70,000 clones, 88% of which are singletons. These data belong to a study of OX40 agonist ivuxolimab in advanced cancers. Study at large: Treatment of patients was with ivuxolimab, an agonistic anti-OX40 (CD134) antibody.

Prior autoimmune disease or systemic immunosuppression barred patients. The V end was cut by 1 base, the J end by 3 bases, with 11 bases between. The CDR3 covers 15 residues. Germline loops: CDR1 SGHAT, CDR2 FQNNGV. The specimen was CD4+ or CD8+ T cells sorted from blood, collected in a trial of the OX40 agonist ivuxolimab. The source is an adult with an advanced solid tumor such as melanoma, head and neck, liver or kidney cancer. This chain joins TRBV11-2 and TRBJ2-3; D may be TRBD2 (7 bases). The CDR3 region is CASSLGAGATDTQYF. CDR3 nucleotides: TGTGCCAGCAGCTTAGGCGCGGGGGCAACAGATACGCAGTATTTT.